This T cell receptor beta chain was sequenced during a study of blood T cell repertoires in COVID-19. CDR1 LGHNA and CDR2 YNFKEQ come from the germline V gene. V was cut by 1 base and J by 5 bases, with 14 bases left in between. CDR3 length: 15 residues. Assay: immunoSEQ multiplex PCR; the TCRdb copy retains only in-frame clones and omits some. This table holds fewer than 350,000 clones, around 86% found once. The J gene is TRBJ1-2, the V gene TRBV4-2; TRBD1 might be the D (5 bases). The TCR originated in a woman in her 40s with acute COVID-19. Sequencing was done on a sample of PBMCs or T cells enriched from blood (not recorded which). CDR3 loop: CASSQVGDRTYGYTF. The CDR3 coding sequence is TGTGCCAGCAGCCAAGTTGGAGACAGAACTTATGGCTACACCTTC.